Following are 32 T cell receptor beta chains from one sample sequenced in a study of cytomegalovirus exposure and HLA in healthy donors. PCR was performed using 60 Vbeta and 13 Jbeta primers. Sequencing was performed with immunoSEQ multiplex PCR; in TCRdb, only in-frame clones are kept and a portion is missing. In all, the sample yields 95,000 to 150,000 clones. Sequences were obtained from PBMCs. The receptors derive from a man aged 18 to 30 in good health and CMV-seronegative.

The gene calls are TRBV6-1 and TRBJ1-6; tentative D call: TRBD1 (6 bases). CDR1 MNHNS and CDR2 SASEGT come from the germline V gene. Trimming pared 3 bases from V and 6 bases from J, leaving 6 bases between. This CDR3 is 13 amino acids long. The CDR3 region has the DNA TGTGCCAGCAGTGAGGACAGTAATTCACCCCTCCACTTT. This encodes CASSEDSNSPLHF.

J is TRBJ1-1 and V is TRBV6-6; D gene uncertain. The germline gives CDR1 MNHNY, CDR2 SVGAGI (reference sequence). The CDR3 covers 13 residues. V was shortened by 0 bases and J by 1 base, with 3 bases between the two germline ends. CDR3 DNA: TGTGCCAGCAGTTACTCCTGGAACACTGAAGCTTTCTTT. Translating gives CASSYSWNTEAFF.

V and J are TRBV5-1 and TRBJ1-6; weak D call: TRBD1 (5 bases). This CDR3 has 15 residues. Germline CDR1 SGHRS, CDR2 YFSETQ. V gave up 0 bases and J gave up 9 bases, with 13 bases separating them. Here the CDR3 reads CASSLAFRGFSPLHF. The CDR3 DNA follows: TGCGCCAGCAGCTTGGCCTTTAGGGGCTTTTCACCCCTCCACTTT.

The chain carries TRBV5-6 and TRBJ2-7; possible D gene TRBD2, 5 bases. V was clipped by 7 bases and J by 3 bases, with 23 bases between them. The CDR3 extends over 16 amino acids. CDR1 is SGHDT, CDR2 YYEEEE, per germline. DNA for the CDR3: TGTGCCAGCGGCATGCTAGGGCGCGGGTGGGACTACGAGCAGTACTTC. Its translation: CASGMLGRGWDYEQYF. The full variable domain, completed using reference TRBV5-6 and TRBJ2-7, is DAGVTQSPTHLIKTRGQQVTLRCSPKSGHDTVSWYQQALGQGPQFIFQYYEEEERQRGNFPDRFSGHQFPNYSSELNVNALLLGDSALYLCASGMLGRGWDYEQYFGPGTRLTVT.

The rearrangement uses TRBV6-5 and TRBJ2-1, with no clear D. Per germline, CDR1 MNHEY and CDR2 SVGAGI. This CDR3 has 14 residues. The V gene lost 6 bases and the J gene lost 8 bases, with 17 bases spanning the gap. The CDR3 DNA follows: TGTGCCAGCAGCCCCGAGTTTGTTACGGATGAGCAGTTCTTC. It codes for CASSPEFVTDEQFF.

The J gene is TRBJ2-1, the V gene TRBV11-3; 11 bases match TRBD2. The germline V gene has CDR1 SGHNT and CDR2 YENEEA. The CDR3 length is 17 residues. The J segment lost 9 bases and the V segment lost 1 base, leaving 11 bases of the junction unmatched. The CDR3 sequence: CASSLVGLAGGLGEQFF. CDR3 nucleotides: TGTGCCAGCAGCTTAGTTGGCCTAGCGGGAGGTCTCGGTGAGCAGTTCTTC.

The chain has TRBV7-2 and TRBJ1-2, with 7 nucleotides matching TRBD1. V dropped 6 bases and J dropped 7; count of bases not matched to a gene: 8. Germline CDR1 SGHTA, CDR2 FQGNSA. The CDR3 totals 13 residues. CDR3 sequence reads: CASRSTGDGGYTF. In DNA, the CDR3 is TGTGCCAGCAGATCTACAGGGGACGGTGGCTACACCTTC.

The chain has TRBV5-8 and TRBJ1-5; D not resolved. There are 15 residues in the CDR3. Germline assignment: CDR1 SGHTS and CDR2 YDEGEE. V dropped 0 bases and J dropped 1 base, with 8 bases sitting between them. The DNA for the CDR3 is TGTGCCAGCAGCTTGGCCATCAGGAGCAATCAGCCCCAGCATTTT. This translates into CASSLAIRSNQPQHF.

V and J are TRBV21-1 and TRBJ2-7; the D call of TRBD1 is as the table states it, not checked on the DNA. TRBV21-1 is designated a pseudogene. The CDR3 has 16 amino acids. The CDR3 DNA sequence: TGTGCCAGCAGCAAAGCTGGGGGACAGGGAAATAACGAGCAGTACTTC. It specifies CASSKAGGQGNNEQYF.

The chain combines TRBV4-1 with TRBJ2-7, with 8 bases matching TRBD1. The germline gives CDR1 MGHRA, CDR2 YSYEKL. The trim removed 1 base at V and 6 bases at J, leaving 5 bases unmatched. This CDR3 has 14 amino acids. CDR3 region: CASSQGLQGVEQYF. For the CDR3, the DNA is TGCGCCAGCAGCCAAGGACTACAGGGGGTCGAGCAGTACTTC.

This chain joins TRBV6-1 and TRBJ1-5; no reliable D call. The CDR3 is 15 amino acids. The V end lost 0 bases, the J end lost 1 base, and 7 bases lay between the germline ends. The germline V gene encodes CDR1 MNHNS and CDR2 SASEGT. The CDR3 DNA reads TGTGCCAGCAGTGAAGCCCGGGTCAGCAATCAGCCCCAGCATTTT. Its protein product is CASSEARVSNQPQHF.

V usage is TRBV4-1 and J usage is TRBJ2-1, with a possible D match to TRBD1 (5 bases). V gave up 6 bases and J gave up 0 bases, with 15 bases separating them. Germline assignment: CDR1 MGHRA and CDR2 YSYEKL. The CDR3 has 16 residues. As DNA, the CDR3 is TGCGCCAGCAGAAACCAGGGAAATAGCTCCTACAATGAGCAGTTCTTC. This encodes CASRNQGNSSYNEQFF.

As concerns this clone: Germline is not matched at one junction end, which may reflect a read error. V is TRBV6-5 and J is TRBJ2-7; D might be TRBD2 (5 bases). Looked up from germline, CDR1 is MNHEY and CDR2 is SVGAGI. There are 16 residues in the CDR3. The CDR3 sequence is CASSSLTGNIMDERYF. The CDR3 coding sequence is TGTGCCAGCAGTTCCCTGACGGGGAATATTATGGACGAGCGGTACTTC.

The chain is built from TRBV18 and TRBJ1-4; D may be TRBD1 (5 bases). Trimming stripped 4 bases from V and 6 bases from J, with 15 bases between. From germline, CDR1 is KGHSH and CDR2 LQKENI. The CDR3 covers 15 residues. The CDR3 spells CASSQSRGNDEKLFF. CDR3 DNA sequence: TGTGCCAGCTCACAAAGCCGGGGGAATGATGAAAAACTGTTTTTT.

The chain links TRBV7-9 to TRBJ2-3, with D unclear. V lost 1 base and J 2 bases, leaving 4 bases between the germline ends. Germline CDR1 is SEHNR and CDR2 is FQNEAQ (reference sequence). CDR3 length: 13 amino acids. This CDR3 reads CASSLDNTDTQYF. CDR3 DNA sequence: TGTGCCAGCAGCTTAGACAACACAGATACGCAGTATTTT.

The chain is built from TRBV4-1 and TRBJ2-1; TRBD2 might be the D (5 bases). The CDR3 length is 15 residues. The V end was cut by 1 base, the J end by 0 bases, with 7 bases between. The germline gives CDR1 MGHRA, CDR2 YSYEKL. The CDR3 DNA reads TGCGCCAGCAGCCAAGTAGCGCTCTCCTACAATGAGCAGTTCTTC. This translates into CASSQVALSYNEQFF.

The chain joins TRBV25-1 to TRBJ2-6; D ambiguous. CDR3 size: 15 residues. Trimming took off 7 bases at V and 2 bases at J, with 12 bases between the two ends. In germline, CDR1 is MGHDK, CDR2 SYGVNS. Here the CDR3 reads CASNPDSPGANVLTF. The CDR3 DNA reads TGTGCCAGCAATCCCGACTCCCCTGGGGCCAACGTCCTGACTTTC.

V is TRBV19 and J is TRBJ2-7; 9 nucleotides agree with TRBD1. The CDR3 runs 15 residues. V trimming: 4 bases; J trimming: 4 bases; junction bases outside the gene matches: 8. CDR1 and CDR2 from the germline V gene are LNHDA and SQIVND (reference sequence). The CDR3 DNA is TGTGCCAGTAGTACTACAGGGGGCCCTACTTACGAGCAGTACTTC. It yields the protein CASSTTGGPTYEQYF.

The chain recombines TRBV7-2 with TRBJ2-7; D is unresolved. V was pared by 5 bases and J by 0 bases, with 2 bases between. This CDR3 has 11 amino acids. Per the germline V gene, CDR1 is SGHTA and CDR2 is FQGNSA. CDR3 sequence: CASSRSYEQYF. CDR3 in DNA: TGTGCCAGCAGCCGCTCCTACGAGCAGTACTTC. The entire variable domain, with the rest obtained from reference TRBV7-2 and TRBJ2-7, is as follows: GAGVSQSPSNKVTEKGKDVELRCDPISGHTALYWYRQSLGQGLEFLIYFQGNSAPDKSGLPSDRFSAERTGGSVSTLTIQRTQQEDSAVYLCASSRSYEQYFGPGTRLTVT.

The V call is TRBV7-9, the J call TRBJ1-1; weak D call: TRBD1 (5 bases). Between the trimmed V and J ends, which lost 9 bases and 4 bases, there was a span of 15 bases. This CDR3 has 13 residues. Germline V gives CDR1 SEHNR, CDR2 FQNEAQ (reference sequence). CDR3 sequence (DNA): TGTGCCAGTGGGGCGGGGTGGGGCACTGAAGCTTTCTTT. This translates into CASGAGWGTEAFF.

The chain employs TRBV5-1 and TRBJ2-1; 10 bases fit TRBD1. CDR1 SGHRS and CDR2 YFSETQ come from the germline V gene. This CDR3 is 16 amino acids long. V lost 4 bases and J lost 0; bases outside the gene matches: 4. The CDR3 region has the DNA TGCGCCAGCAGCCGGGGACAGGGGAGCTCCTACAATGAGCAGTTCTTC. Encoded protein: CASSRGQGSSYNEQFF.

The chain combines TRBV6-5 with TRBJ2-1, with D unresolved. V lost 2 bases, J lost 3 bases, and 11 bases lay in between. In germline, CDR1 is MNHEY, CDR2 SVGAGI. The CDR3 is made up of 15 amino acids. The CDR3 spells CASSYKFGGYNEQFF. The DNA of the CDR3 is TGTGCCAGCAGTTACAAGTTCGGCGGCTACAATGAGCAGTTCTTC.

The CDR3 nucleotides read TGTGCCTGGACGAAAGGACAGGGCGAGCAGTACTTC. This sequence encodes CAWTKGQGEQYF. J is TRBJ2-7 and V is TRBV30; TRBD1 aligns across 8 bases. Trimming removed 4 bases from V and 6 bases from J; junction bases left unmatched: 5. The CDR3 has 12 amino acids. CDR1 and CDR2 from the germline V gene are GTSNPN and SVGIG (reference sequence).

The rearrangement joins TRBV6-1 to TRBJ1-5, with D unresolved. The germline CDR1 and CDR2 sequences are MNHNS and SASEGT. The CDR3 totals 16 residues. The V and J ends lost 0 bases and 7 bases respectively, with 16 bases between them. DNA of the CDR3: TGTGCCAGCAGTGAAGCGGTCCGGGCGCTAGCGCAGCCCCAGCATTTT. Protein sequence: CASSEAVRALAQPQHF.

V is TRBV6-5 and J is TRBJ1-2; perhaps TRBD1 as D (5 bases). V was pared by 6 bases and J by 2 bases, with 16 bases between. Per germline, CDR1 MNHEY and CDR2 SVGAGI. CDR3 length: 15 residues. The CDR3, as DNA: TGTGCCAGCAGCTACAGGAGTCTGTCCAACTATGGCTACACCTTC. As protein: CASSYRSLSNYGYTF.

The chain joins TRBV7-9 to TRBJ1-5; 7 nucleotides line up with TRBD1. This CDR3 has 16 amino acids. With V trimmed by 1 base and J by 4 bases, 7 bases remained unmatched. From germline, CDR1 is SEHNR and CDR2 FQNEAQ (reference sequence). CDR3 sequence (DNA): TGTGCCAGCAGCTTAGTAATTGGGACAGAGAATCAGCCCCAGCATTTT. Its protein is CASSLVIGTENQPQHF.

The chain combines TRBV30 with TRBJ1-5; maybe TRBD1 (6 bases). The V and J ends lost 1 base and 0 bases respectively, with 10 bases between them. Germline CDR1 GTSNPN, CDR2 SVGIG (reference sequence). The CDR3 runs 15 residues. The CDR3 here is CAWSGPDSSNQPQHF. DNA for the CDR3: TGTGCCTGGAGTGGCCCGGACAGTAGCAATCAGCCCCAGCATTTT.

The V gene is TRBV30, the J gene TRBJ2-7; TRBD1 matches 8 bases. The CDR3 is 14 residues long. J was trimmed by 1 base and V by 5 bases; bases with no gene match: 7. Germline V gene data show CDR1 as GTSNPN and CDR2 as SVGIG (reference sequence). CDR3 bases: TGTGCCTGGTTCAGTCGGACAGGGTCCTACGAGCAGTACTTC. Translated: CAWFSRTGSYEQYF.

The chain combines TRBV27 with TRBJ1-2, with D hard to call. The CDR3 totals 15 residues. Germline CDR1 reads MNHEY; CDR2 reads SMNVEV (reference sequence). V shed 3 bases and J shed 0 bases, with 11 bases lying between them. The CDR3, as DNA: TGTGCCAGCAGTTTGGGAGGGTTTCCTAACTATGGCTACACCTTC. It specifies CASSLGGFPNYGYTF.

V usage is TRBV6-1 and J usage is TRBJ1-1, with 8 bases fitting TRBD1. This CDR3 comprises 14 residues. CDR1 MNHNS and CDR2 SASEGT come from the germline V gene. Trimming took 8 bases from V and 5 from J; bases not matched to a gene: 10. As DNA, the CDR3 is TGTGCCAGCGGACCCCAGGGGGCGCGAACTGAAGCTTTCTTT. Translating gives CASGPQGARTEAFF.

This rearrangement joins TRBV10-3 to TRBJ2-7; tentatively, D is TRBD2 (6 bases). The V end was cut by 3 bases, the J end by 6 bases, with 21 bases between. Germline lookup yields CDR1 ENHRY and CDR2 SYGVKD. The CDR3 is 16 residues long. CDR3 in DNA: TGTGCCATCAGTGACCTGGGGGACGGGAGCTCGGGCGAGCAGTACTTC. Translating it yields CAISDLGDGSSGEQYF.

The CDR3 DNA sequence: TGCGCCAGCAGGCAACGACAGGGGACGGACACTGAAGCTTTCTTT. It yields the protein CASRQRQGTDTEAFF. The rearrangement joins TRBV5-1 to TRBJ1-1, with 8 positions matching TRBD1. V lost 5 bases to trimming and J lost 3 bases; unmatched junction nucleotides: 9. The CDR3 has 15 residues. In germline, CDR1 is SGHRS, CDR2 YFSETQ.